This T cell receptor (beta chain) derives from a study of T cells in Graves' hyperthyroidism and ophthalmopathy. General study results and limits: Most thyroid clonotypes expanded above 0.001 appeared in blood too.

To note about this clonotype: Its antigen is as yet unknown. A single base separates this from a much larger clone, so it may be a read error.

Per germline, CDR1 LGHDT and CDR2 YNNKEL (reference sequence). The CDR3 covers 14 residues. V lost 4 bases and J lost 1, with 10 bases in between. Amplification of TCR beta CDR3 regions used RNA as the template. The TCR CDR3 first-round RT-PCR relied on the HTBI primer set. TCRdb recomputed calls from the multiplex PCR reads with MiXCR, one row per CDR3 protein. Among roughly 740,000 distinct CDR3 sequences listed, roughly 15% were seen once. The sample comprised blood. The chain uses TRBV3-1 and TRBJ1-1; D not certain. This TCR derives from a man aged 18 to 29 with Graves' hyperthyroidism. This chain's CDR3 is CASSRLGGNTEAFF. In DNA form, the CDR3 reads TGTGCCAGCAGCCGACTAGGAGGGAACACTGAAGCTTTCTTT.